This TCR beta chain originates from a study of cytomegalovirus exposure and HLA in healthy donors (TCRdb year 2017). Regarding the research as a whole: According to an earlier analysis of 550 to 750 of the donors, about 170 million T cells yielded 117 million unique TCR beta sequences and roughly 280 Gb of sequence data. Roughly 300 gigabases of sequencing data and approximately 92 million unique TCR sequences made up an early release that covered nearly 650 HLA-typed donors. Among the roughly 370 genotyped donors, about 83% belonged to the genetic ancestry cluster associated with self-reported Caucasian donors. The aim of the study was to test whether cataloging public T cell receptors could identify signatures of past pathogen exposure. The T cell repertoires of some 670 subjects were profiled by immunosequencing and related to cytomegalovirus serostatus. Besides the first cohort of roughly 700 subjects, a separate validation cohort made up of over 95 different subjects was used. To predict cytomegalovirus infection status, the study brought together high-throughput TCR immunosequencing, statistical association of individual TCRs with disease status, and machine learning. A later analysis re-examined previously published TCR beta repertoires from just over 650 donors and added high-resolution HLA genotyping to investigate patterns of TCR occurrence. The later analysis used no new phenotypic data to find candidate immune exposures, relying instead on TCR beta sequences and their occurrence across donors. An earlier analysis of 500 to 650 of the donors applied high-throughput TCR beta sequencing to assess whether each TCR beta V gene segment acted as functional or pseudogenic. Alongside the repertoire data, information on donor age, sex, ethnicity and CMV serostatus was compiled. In a later genetic analysis, genome-wide SNP genotypes for about three fifths of the roughly 670 donors were used, and that subset was treated as a discovery cohort. All discovery cohort repertoires had been generated using a single sequencing platform. HLA typing included class I and class II loci at four-digit resolution. The number of donors typed differed by locus, with about 629-640 for A, B, C, DRB1 and DQB1, 522 for DQA1, nearly 610 for DPA1, and 472 for DPB1. A handful of DR-DQ haplotypes were handled as single units for association and clustering because linkage in the cohort was strong. On average, 235,054 unique TCR beta nucleotide sequences were sequenced per donor among a few hundred genotyped donors of the cohort, with approximately 18% of those sequences being non-productive.

Of note for this clone: Its antigen remains undetermined. The sample holds no much larger clone one base away, and base qualities are not on file.

The library came from the immunoSEQ multiplex PCR assay. The multiplex PCR relied on a mix of 60 forward primers for TCR Vbeta segments and 13 reverse primers for TCR Jbeta segments. A multiplex PCR assay on genomic DNA amplified the CDR3 region of rearranged TCR beta genes. On the Illumina HiSeq System, the amplified TCR beta libraries were sequenced as 87-base-pair reads. In the authors' own workflow: A later analysis counted about 80 million unique TCR beta chains across the 500 to 850 repertoires, and 9 million to 14 million of these chains were shared by at least two donors. Raw reads were error-corrected and collapsed into unique sequences by a nearest-neighbor algorithm in which closely related sequences were merged to remove PCR and sequencing errors. V, D and J gene segments were assigned by aligning CDR3 sequences to IMGT reference sequences. Each retained sequence needed at least a six-nucleotide match to both a V gene segment and a J gene segment. Rearrangements were classified as productive when the CDR3 lacked stop codons and remained in frame with V and J, and all other rearrangements were classified as non-productive. Following IMGT convention, CDR3 was defined as the stretch from the second conserved V-encoded cysteine to the conserved J-encoded phenylalanine. The earlier analysis of a few hundred of the donors excluded any sequence lacking an unambiguous match to a single V gene segment. An earlier analysis of just under 600 of the donors called V segments functional above 56.7% productive rearrangements and segregating when the between-donor standard deviation exceeded 5%. To diagnose cytomegalovirus status from the catalog of TCR beta chain sequences, a statistical classification framework was built. In a later analysis, TCR nucleotide sequences were compared against IMGT/GENE-DB human TR gene sequences so that V and J genes could be assigned. In a later analysis, CDR3 sequences and most-parsimonious VDJ recombination scenarios were assigned using the TCRdist pipeline. In a later analysis, each TCR beta chain was defined by its CDR3 amino acid sequence together with its V-gene family, and reads lacking a unique V-gene family were excluded. A later analysis removed 592 highly shared, low-generation-probability nucleotide sequences to deal with suspected cross-contamination and a sequencing artifact. For each public chain, a later analysis derived a clonal expansion index from normalized ranks of inferred template counts within each repertoire. A later analysis computed generation probabilities with a VDJ recombination model fitted to out-of-frame rearrangements, and checked the results against IGoR. In a later analysis, TCR-TCR, TCR-HLA and TCR-CMV co-occurrence was scored with hypergeometric tests, and a repertoire-size bias correction was applied to TCR pairs. In a later analysis, false discovery rates were estimated by permuting HLA or CMV assignments 20 times. In a later analysis, co-occurring TCRs were grouped with DBSCAN, and TCRdist sequence similarity was added when clustering was performed within HLA-allele-positive subsets. Repertoires with fewer than 30,000 or more than 120,000 public chains, plus five repertoires with anomalous nucleotide sharing, were excluded from co-occurrence clustering. The source is immuneACCESS, and TCRdb retained only in-frame sequences with V and J called. Part of the clones is not carried over; for the studies checked, unresolved V genes explain less than half of this, and the remainder is unexplained. V, J and clone size are taken as reported in that table, and D and trimming were inferred from the DNA itself. The sample table records around 150,000 clones; approximately 80% of these occur just once. Together, the top ten hold about 2.2% of the sample.

The cohort was made up of about 610 healthy bone marrow donors. Cohort members were all nominally healthy when sampled, although unrecorded immune exposures were likely present. The donor was CMV seronegative and was included in the group of around 320 seronegative cohort members. A peripheral blood sample was provided by each donor, and peripheral blood mononuclear cells were used for TCR beta sequencing. Genomic DNA extraction from the blood cell samples was performed with the Qiagen DNeasy Blood Extraction Kit. The CDR3 starts with the cysteine, ends with the phenylalanine, and has 16 residues. Left in the record is the CDR3 DNA by itself, 48 bases read in frame from the first base. Taken from the germline V gene, the CDR1 and CDR2 loops are SQVTM and ANQGSEA. Germline trimming: 1 base from V, 4 bases from J; junction bases outside gene matches: 12. General conclusions and limits of the study: The study gave a list of about 170 TCR beta chains associated with cytomegalovirus. Most TCR sequences were seen in very few donors, while some public TCRs were found in many individuals. Presence/absence analyses assumed roughly uniform sequencing depth across donors, an assumption that may not hold. About 17 rarely observed V segments, including chromosome 9 orphons, were excluded from the earlier analysis of about 600 of the donors because counts were too low. Three of the identified cytomegalovirus-associated TCR beta chains were confirmed in vitro to be specific for cytomegalovirus antigens. Because some donors lacked HLA typing at each locus, the association tests relied only on the typed subset. In a later analysis, the rate of TCR association differed among HLA loci, with DRB1 alleles having the most associated TCRs and HLA-C alleles having the fewest. A further reported finding was that TCR beta sequences accurately predicted the HLA-A and HLA-B alleles for most subjects in the first cohort. An earlier analysis of around 500 of the donors showed that most TCR beta V segments appeared in productive rearrangements either about 87% or about 30% of the time, which broadly matched IMGT annotations. The classifier was reported to diagnose cytomegalovirus status with high specificity and sensitivity in both the original cohort and the validation cohort. V-gene and J-gene trimming of TCR beta chains was associated with a missense DCLRE1C variant in a later genetic analysis, and the association was replicated in an independent cohort. Only TCR beta chains were sequenced in this cohort, and the absence of alpha or paired-chain data limited detectable features. In a later analysis, most CMV-associated TCR beta chains were found to appear HLA-restricted, with HLA associations seemingly driven largely by CMV exposure. Because the 87-base-pair reads could not distinguish some IMGT-functional V segments, including TRBV6-2 and TRBV6-3, those segments were excluded. CMV serostatus was the only immune exposure information available for the cohort. Strong co-occurrence of HLA alleles, especially DR and DQ, made assigning TCR associations to individual alleles difficult. It was suggested by the authors that the approach could potentially be generalized to other disease states and immunological phenotypes. Compared with equally common non-associated chains, HLA-associated TCR beta chains in a later analysis were more clonally expanded and had lower generation probabilities. In a later genetic analysis, fewer N-insertions in productive TCRs were reported among donors in an Asian-associated ancestry cluster than the approximately 710-donor mean. Linkage disequilibrium might explain the correlated functional status among segregating V segments, but an unknown experimental factor could not be ruled out. Several of the top co-occurrence clusters appeared to be linked to parvovirus B19, influenza, CMV and Epstein-Barr virus, according to a later analysis. A group of highly shared sequence variants was considered likely to be a technical artifact of the sequencing pipeline. A later analysis associated 16,951 TCR beta sequences with specific HLA alleles at a false discovery rate of 0.05.

The origin of this receptor is a young man in good health and CMV-seronegative. Recombination joined TRBV29-1 with TRBJ1-1; TRBD1 aligns with 7 central bases. The source material was PBMCs. At the DNA level, the sequence is TGCAGCGTTGAAGGGATGACAGGGATGTTCGGCACTGAAGCTTTCTTT. Protein translation: CSVEGMTGMFGTEAFF.